The T cell receptor (beta chain) under discussion was sequenced for a study of blood T cell repertoires in COVID-19. Study background: COVID-19 samples collected from the United States, Italy and Spain covered acute and convalescent phases. T cells, B-cell-depleted T cells, or PBMCs supplied cDNA or gDNA.

This study enrolled people aged about 18 to 100 from around 26 US geographic areas. Germline loops: CDR1 KGHSH, CDR2 LQKENI. The V and J ends lost 3 bases and 2 bases, in that order; junction bases with no gene match: 1. This CDR3 spans 16 amino acids. Per the original methods: Estimation of nucleated cell counts relied on the amplification of reference gene primers. Assay: immunoSEQ multiplex PCR; the TCRdb copy retains only in-frame clones and omits some. V and J calls and clone size follow that table, whereas D and trimming were derived from the DNA. Altogether 490,000 or so clones are present, 88% being singletons, with the ten largest covering 1.5% to 2%.

The sequenced material came from PBMCs or T cells enriched from blood (not recorded which). This receptor was obtained from a woman aged 35 to 49 who had recovered from COVID-19. V is TRBV18 and J is TRBJ2-3; 14 bases are a match to TRBD2. The DNA for the CDR3 is TGTGCCAGCTCACCGGGACTAGCGGGGGACACAGATACGCAGTATTTT. Protein sequence: CASSPGLAGDTDTQYF. The full variable domain, its missing parts supplied by reference TRBV18 and TRBJ2-3, is NAGVMQNPRHLVRRRGQEARLRCSPMKGHSHVYWYRQLPEEGLKFMVYLQKENIIDESGMPKERFSAEFPKEGPSILRIQQVVRGDSAAYFCASSPGLAGDTDTQYFGPGTRLTVL.